The sequence of this T cell receptor beta chain was determined in a study of blood T cell repertoires in COVID-19. About the research overall: The analysed material was cDNA or gDNA that came from T cells, B-cell-depleted T cells, or PBMCs.

CDR1 and CDR2 (germline): SGHRS, YFSETQ. The CDR3 runs to 15 residues. Trimming pared 2 bases from V and 1 base from J, leaving 7 bases between. The protocol was immunoSEQ multiplex PCR, while the TCRdb copy is restricted to in-frame clones and leaves out a portion. The sample contains a few hundred thousand clones, roughly 90% of which appear only once. Assignment of participants to cohorts was predicated upon participant-reported clinical history. Source material: PBMCs or T cells enriched from blood (not recorded which). V and J are TRBV5-1 and TRBJ2-6; a possible D gene is TRBD1 (6 bases). This receptor was taken from a woman in her 40s who had recovered from COVID-19. CDR3 nucleotides: TGCGCCAGCAGCTTTACAGGGTCTGGGGCCAACGTCCTGACTTTC. Its protein product is CASSFTGSGANVLTF.